The next 6 T cell receptor beta chains were all read from a single sample in a study of chemoradiotherapy in HPV16-positive cancers. TCRdb's copy holds only in-frame clones and misses some; the assay was immunoSEQ multiplex PCR. Of approximately 9,400 clones listed, about 89% were seen once; the top ten hold around 3.8%. The source was blood, collected from a patient who underwent chemoradiotherapy. These receptors originate from a human donor with HPV-associated anogenital cancer.

V gene TRBV2 combines with J gene TRBJ2-5; D is unclear. The germline V and J ends were trimmed by 7 bases and 7 bases, with 19 bases remaining between them. This CDR3 spans 14 amino acids. The germline gives CDR1 SNHLY, CDR2 FYNNEI. The CDR3 nucleotides read TGTGCCAGCAACAAGGGCCGGCTGACCGGGACCCAGTACTTC. Amino acids: CASNKGRLTGTQYF.

The V gene is TRBV30, the J gene TRBJ2-3, with 12 bases identical to TRBD2. Germline loops: CDR1 GTSNPN, CDR2 SVGIG (reference sequence). This CDR3 is 16 amino acids long. Trimming took 5 bases from V and 8 from J; bases not matched to a gene: 14. The CDR3 DNA sequence: TGTGCCTGGCGATCTAGCGGGGGGGCTCTGAGGCTTACGCAGTATTTT. Its translation: CAWRSSGGALRLTQYF.

The chain is built from TRBV7-9 and TRBJ1-2, with 7 bases that match TRBD1. There are 13 residues in the CDR3. V lost 5 bases, J lost 8 bases, and 8 bases stayed unmatched. Germline lookup yields CDR1 SEHNR and CDR2 FQNEAQ (reference sequence). The DNA for the CDR3 is TGTGCCAGCAGCCCTGACAGGGATTGGGGCTACACCTTC. This translates into CASSPDRDWGYTF. Full variable domain (missing parts from reference TRBV7-9 and TRBJ1-2): DTGVSQNPRHKITKRGQNVTFRCDPISEHNRLYWYRQTLGQGPEFLTYFQNEAQLEKSRLLSDRFSAERPKGSFSTLEIQRTEQGDSAMYLCASSPDRDWGYTFGSGTRLTVV.

In this sample, this clone turned up once. The chain links TRBV7-2 to TRBJ2-7; 12 bases line up with TRBD2. From germline, CDR1 is SGHTA and CDR2 FQGNSA. The CDR3 contains 16 residues. V gave up 4 bases and J gave up 3 bases; unmatched junction bases: 7. Here the CDR3 reads CASSSRAGLAGYEQYF. Written as DNA, the CDR3 is TGTGCCAGCAGCTCTAGGGCGGGACTAGCGGGCTACGAGCAGTACTTC.

The chain recombines TRBV11-3 with TRBJ2-3; 10 bases are a match to TRBD2. This CDR3 has 15 amino acids. Per germline, CDR1 SGHNT and CDR2 YENEEA. With V trimmed by 5 bases and J by 4 bases, 6 bases remained unmatched. CDR3 nucleotide sequence: TGTGCCAGCAGCATTAGCGGGAGGTCGGCAGATACGCAGTATTTT. Amino acids: CASSISGRSADTQYF.

The J gene is TRBJ2-5, the V gene TRBV7-2, with TRBD1 identical over 9 bases. Judging by the DNA end, TRBJ2-7 fits better; the J call may be wrong. The germline V gene encodes CDR1 SGHTA and CDR2 FQGNSA. The CDR3 is 14 amino acids. CDR3 nucleotide sequence: TGTGCCAGCAGCGCCGGGACAGGGTCTTCCGAGCAGTACTTC. The encoded protein is CASSAGTGSSEQYF.